These 25 T cell receptor beta chains originate from one sample sequenced in a study of T cell responses to AZD1222 COVID-19 vaccine. Repertoires were generated with immunoSEQ multiplex PCR, while TCRdb's copy carries only in-frame clones and drops some. Of fewer than 100,000 clones in the sample, roughly 84% were seen once. The sequencing here drew on peripheral blood, taken on day 0 of AZD1222 vaccination. The receptors were sampled from an adult in good health.

The J gene is TRBJ2-7, the V gene TRBV13; D remains unclear. The germline CDR1 and CDR2 sequences are PRHDT and FYEKMQ (reference sequence). The CDR3 has 15 residues. Trimming cost V 1 base and J 3 bases, with 13 bases left between them. The CDR3 nucleotides are TGTGCCAGCAGCTTAGAAGTAGTGCCGAGCTACGAGCAGTACTTC. Its translation: CASSLEVVPSYEQYF.

The chain has TRBV18 and TRBJ2-7; D is possibly TRBD1 (7 bases). Deletions cut 4 bases from V and 4 bases from J, with 17 bases between. Germline-derived CDR1 and CDR2 are KGHSH and LQKENI. The CDR3 has 15 amino acids. CDR3 DNA sequence: TGTGCCAGCTCACGTGGAGGGGGCGCGGTATACGAGCAGTACTTC. Its translation: CASSRGGGAVYEQYF.

This clone came up once. The chain recombines TRBV27 with TRBJ1-1, with D unclear. The germline V gene encodes CDR1 MNHEY and CDR2 SMNVEV (reference sequence). CDR3 size: 15 residues. V lost 7 bases to trimming and J lost 0 bases, with 15 bases between them. CDR3 sequence (DNA): TGTGCCAGCACCTCTATAGGAGCCTTGAACACTGAAGCTTTCTTT. It codes for CASTSIGALNTEAFF.

This clone occurred once. The chain couples TRBV6-5 to TRBJ2-3; the match to TRBD1 covers 7 bases. Germline values: CDR1 MNHEY, CDR2 SVGAGI. The V gene end was trimmed by 7 bases and the J gene end by 2 bases; junction bases not matched to a gene: 6. The CDR3 totals 14 residues. Here the CDR3 DNA reads TGTGCCAGCACCGGGACAGACATCACAGATACGCAGTATTTT. This encodes CASTGTDITDTQYF.

The chain carries TRBV6-5 and TRBJ1-3; no clear D gene. The CDR3 spans 15 residues. The ends were cut back, 0 bases at V and 2 bases at J, with 8 bases in the middle. In germline, CDR1 is MNHEY, CDR2 SVGAGI. The CDR3 nucleotides are TGTGCCAGCAGTTACTCAGTATCTGCTGGAAACACCATATATTTT. Its translation is CASSYSVSAGNTIYF.

The V call is TRBV12-3 or TRBV12-4, the J call TRBJ2-1; 7 bases align to TRBD2. The CDR3 has 12 residues. Trimming cost V 3 bases and J 7 bases; bases outside gene matches: 0. CDR3: CASSLGGNEQFF. CDR3 nucleotides: TGTGCCAGCAGTTTGGGGGGGAATGAGCAGTTCTTC.

V usage is TRBV27 and J usage is TRBJ2-1, with 13 bases lining up with TRBD2. Germline trimming cut 8 bases from V and 6 bases from J; bases unmatched to any gene: 7. Germline lookup yields CDR1 MNHEY and CDR2 SMNVEV (reference sequence). The CDR3 totals 15 residues. The DNA for the CDR3 is TGTGCCAGCGAGGGACTAGCGGGAAGAGGCAATGAGCAGTTCTTC. Protein: CASEGLAGRGNEQFF.

The genes are TRBV7-2 and TRBJ1-1; 9 nucleotides agree with TRBD1. Trimming cost V 4 bases and J 4 bases; bases outside gene matches: 10. CDR1 SGHTA and CDR2 FQGNSA come from the germline V gene. The CDR3 is 16 residues long. The DNA of the CDR3 is TGTGCCAGCAGCTCACCCACACAGGGGGCGCGCACTGAAGCTTTCTTT. Amino acids: CASSSPTQGARTEAFF.

The gene calls are TRBV10-1 and TRBJ1-6; D not resolved. CDR3 length: 15 residues. Germline CDR1 and CDR2: WNHNN and SYGVQD (reference sequence). Trimming pared 2 bases from V and 6 bases from J, leaving 11 bases between. The CDR3 DNA follows: TGCGCCAGCAGTGAGGGGCCGGCCCTTAATTCACCCCTCCACTTT. Translation: CASSEGPALNSPLHF.

The rearrangement links TRBV7-2 to TRBJ2-2; weak D call: TRBD2 (7 bases). Trimming took off 8 bases at V and 4 bases at J, with 11 bases between the two ends. CDR3 length equals 13 residues. The germline gives CDR1 SGHTA, CDR2 FQGNSA. The CDR3 bases are TGTGCCAGCCAGGGGACTACCACCGGGGAGCTGTTTTTT. This codes for CASQGTTTGELFF. Based on the CDR3 plus reference TRBV7-2 and TRBJ2-2, the full variable domain is GAGVSQSPSNKVTEKGKDVELRCDPISGHTALYWYRQSLGQGLEFLIYFQGNSAPDKSGLPSDRFSAERTGGSVSTLTIQRTQQEDSAVYLCASQGTTTGELFFGEGSRLTVL.

The CDR3 DNA is TGTGCCAGCAGCCCGTCAGGGGGCGAAAGAACTGAAGCTTTCTTT. This translates into CASSPSGGERTEAFF. The J gene is TRBJ1-1, the V gene TRBV3-1 (or the pseudogene TRBV3-2), with 8 nucleotides matching TRBD1. V lost 4 bases and J lost 5; bases outside the gene matches: 9. Germline V gene lookup returns CDR1 LGHDT and CDR2 YNNKEL (reference sequence). This CDR3 is 15 amino acids long.

The chain combines TRBV12-3 or TRBV12-4 with TRBJ1-2, with a possible D match to TRBD1 (5 bases). This CDR3 comprises 13 residues. Trimming took off 3 bases at V and 8 bases at J, with 13 bases between the two ends. CDR3 coding DNA: TGTGCCAGCAGTTTGGGGGACCTGGGGGGCTACACCTTC. Its protein is CASSLGDLGGYTF.

The chain is built from TRBV7-3 and TRBJ2-5, with 10 positions matching TRBD1. Germline CDR1 SGHTA, CDR2 FQGTGA. The CDR3 sequence is 14 residues long. With V trimmed by 5 bases and J by 4 bases, 4 bases remained unmatched. In nucleotides, the CDR3 is TGTGCCAGCAGCAGACAGGGGGCGGGAGAGACCCAGTACTTC. Amino acids: CASSRQGAGETQYF.

This clone was recorded a few times. This chain connects TRBV7-9 to TRBJ1-6, with TRBD1 as a possible D gene (5 bases). Per germline, CDR1 SEHNR and CDR2 FQNEAQ (reference sequence). The CDR3 runs 14 residues. V lost 5 bases and J 7 bases, leaving 12 bases between the germline ends. For the CDR3, the DNA is TGTGCCAGCAGCCCATCTGGGGCCAATTCACCCCTCCACTTT. Protein: CASSPSGANSPLHF.

This chain links TRBV9 with TRBJ1-3; 8 bases line up with TRBD1. The CDR3 length is 17 residues. The junction had 8 bases not matched to a gene; V was cut back by 0 bases and J by 3 bases. From germline, CDR1 is SGDLS and CDR2 YYNGEE. The CDR3 sequence is CASSVAGRTGFGNTIYF. As DNA, the CDR3 is TGTGCCAGCAGCGTAGCTGGGAGGACAGGGTTTGGAAACACCATATATTTT.

The chain uses TRBV29-1 and TRBJ2-7, with a possible D match to TRBD2 (5 bases). Trimming removed 5 bases at V and 4 bases at J, with 18 bases between. The germline V gene encodes CDR1 SQVTM and CDR2 ANQGSEA. The CDR3 contains 14 residues. CDR3 in amino acids: CSVLKTGNWYEQYF. The DNA for the CDR3 is TGCAGCGTTCTCAAAACGGGGAATTGGTACGAGCAGTACTTC.

This chain's CDR3 is CASSSPGGDGYTF. CDR3 nucleotide sequence: TGTGCCAGCAGTTCCCCGGGGGGGGATGGCTACACCTTC. This rearrangement joins TRBV6-5 to TRBJ1-2; weak D call: TRBD1 (5 bases). Germline V gene sequence: CDR1 MNHEY, CDR2 SVGAGI. This CDR3 region has 13 residues. Trimming left V 4 bases short and J 6 bases short, with 12 bases between.

CDR3 protein: CASSFARIAGDLAKNIQYF. CDR3 nucleotides: TGTGCCAGCAGCTTTGCGCGAATAGCGGGAGACCTGGCCAAAAACATTCAGTACTTC. The chain joins TRBV12-1 to TRBJ2-4; TRBD2 is the table's D call and was not checked against the DNA. TRBV12-1 is listed as a pseudogene. CDR3 length: 19 residues.

V and J are TRBV4-3 and TRBJ1-6, with TRBD1 as a possible D gene (5 bases). The CDR3 runs to 15 residues. The germline CDR1 and CDR2 sequences are LGHNA and YSLEER. Trimming took 0 bases from V and 7 from J, leaving 10 bases between them. This chain's CDR3 is CASSQDQGINSPLHF. DNA for the CDR3: TGCGCCAGCAGCCAAGATCAGGGTATCAATTCACCCCTCCACTTT.

The V gene is TRBV29-1, the J gene TRBJ1-5; D is undetermined. The CDR3 is made up of 13 amino acids. Germline CDR1 reads SQVTM; CDR2 reads ANQGSEA. V was cut by 4 bases and J by 6 bases, with 13 bases left in between. CDR3 in amino acids: CSVGSGGTQPQHF. CDR3 nucleotide sequence: TGCAGCGTTGGCAGTGGAGGAACTCAGCCCCAGCATTTT.

This chain uses TRBV18 with TRBJ1-2; tentatively, D is TRBD1 (5 bases). Germline assignment: CDR1 KGHSH and CDR2 LQKENI. The CDR3 runs 15 residues. Trimming took 1 base from V and 3 from J, leaving 12 bases between them. The CDR3: CASSPRKGVDYGYTF. CDR3 nucleotides: TGTGCCAGCTCACCACGTAAAGGGGTCGACTATGGCTACACCTTC.

This chain joins TRBV28 and TRBJ1-2; D is unresolved. CDR3 size: 11 residues. V was clipped by 2 bases and J by 6 bases, with 4 bases between them. Germline V gene sequence: CDR1 MDHEN, CDR2 SYDVKM. The CDR3 loop is CASSLVNGYTF. The CDR3 bases are TGTGCCAGCAGTTTAGTGAATGGCTACACCTTC.

The CDR3 DNA sequence: TGTGCCAGCAACCCCTTAGGGGGCAATCAGCCCCAGCATTTT. Amino acids: CASNPLGGNQPQHF. The rearrangement uses TRBV5-8 and TRBJ1-5, with a weak D call TRBD1 (5 bases). Germline loops: CDR1 SGHTS, CDR2 YDEGEE. V lost 6 bases and J lost 2, with 12 bases in between. This CDR3 is 14 amino acids long.

The V and J genes are TRBV28 and TRBJ2-3; 7 bases agree with TRBD1. CDR3 length: 16 amino acids. V dropped 2 bases and J dropped 2; count of bases not matched to a gene: 7. The V gene's germline CDR1 is MDHEN and CDR2 SYDVKM. The CDR3 DNA follows: TGTGCCAGCAGTTTACCTAGGGGGCGCGACACAGATACGCAGTATTTT. Translating it yields CASSLPRGRDTDTQYF.

V and J are TRBV5-8 and TRBJ2-1, with TRBD2 matching 12 bases. CDR3 size: 16 residues. The germline V gene has CDR1 SGHTS and CDR2 YDEGEE. Losses at the gene ends were 4 bases for V and 4 bases for J; bases not matched to a gene: 6. The CDR3 loop is CASSIRTSGVYNEQFF. In nucleotides, the CDR3 is TGTGCCAGCAGCATTAGGACTAGCGGGGTGTACAATGAGCAGTTCTTC.